This entry is about one T cell receptor beta chain. Trimming took 3 bases from V and 7 from J, leaving 7 bases between them. The V gene's germline CDR1 is MNHEY and CDR2 SVGEGT. The CDR3 consists of 13 residues. Data came from immunoSEQ multiplex PCR; TCRdb stores just in-frame clones and leaves some out. Of 300,000 to 400,000 clones in the sample, around nine tenths were seen once. Treatment given: about 20 received Ad26.COV2.S at low or high dose, single or two shots; several received placebo; per-sample allocation not given. Material that was analyzed had been drawn on day 63 after the first vaccine or placebo injection. These data belong to a study of Ad26.COV2.S vaccination and SARS-CoV-2 variants.

The origin of this receptor is a person between 18 and 59 years old who received the Ad26.COV2.S COVID-19 vaccine or a placebo. The chain links TRBV6-2 or TRBV6-3 to TRBJ1-6; the D is unclear. This specimen was peripheral blood, taken in a trial of Ad26.COV2.S vaccine versus placebo. CDR3 sequence reads: CASSYSQNSPLHF. CDR3 bases: TGTGCCAGCAGTTATAGTCAGAATTCACCCCTCCACTTT.